These 10 T cell receptor beta chains were all obtained from the same sample, sequenced in a study of T cells after yellow fever vaccination (dated by TCRdb to about 2019). According to the study, the label for this sample's treatment or condition signals: live attenuated yellow fever vaccine strain. The receptor library was made with 5' RACE. The sequencer was an Illumina HiSeq 2500. The public reads were quality trimmed at Q25 with fastp and then assembled into clones with MiXCR by TCRdb, keeping productive beta chains. When rows share a CDR3 protein, they turn into one entry using the most common DNA and genes. This sample is represented by fewer than 450,000 distinct CDR3 sequences; around 8.1% of them were singletons. The ten largest clones take up 17% of the sample. This specimen consisted of PBMCs, obtained roughly seven weeks after the first yellow fever vaccination. Every receptor here comes from a young man who received the YFV17D yellow fever vaccine.

The CDR3 protein is CASSYDRGSYEQYV. CDR3 nucleotide sequence: TGTGCCAGCAGTTACGACAGGGGTTCCTACGAGCAGTACGTC. The genes are TRBV6-2 or TRBV6-3 and TRBJ2-7; 8 nucleotides align to TRBD1. V lost 2 bases to trimming and J lost 1 base; unmatched junction nucleotides: 1. CDR1 and CDR2 from the germline V gene are MNHEY and SVGEGT. The CDR3 is 14 residues long.

This clonotype was seen a handful of times. The V and J genes are TRBV4-2 and TRBJ2-5; maybe TRBD2 (5 bases). This CDR3 is built from 15 residues. Trimming took off 3 bases at V and 4 bases at J, with 15 bases between the two ends. Germline V gives CDR1 LGHNA, CDR2 YNFKEQ. CDR3 sequence reads: CASSQSLAGVETQYF. CDR3 DNA: TGTGCCAGCAGCCAGTCCTTGGCGGGCGTAGAGACCCAGTACTTC.

The genes are TRBV4-2 and TRBJ2-1; D is possibly TRBD2 (6 bases). V lost 0 bases to trimming and J lost 8 bases, with 20 bases between them. The CDR3 has 17 residues. The V gene's germline CDR1 is LGHNA and CDR2 YNFKEQ. CDR3 region: CASSQDAKTPTGDEQFF. CDR3 DNA: TGTGCCAGCAGCCAAGATGCGAAGACTCCCACGGGGGATGAGCAGTTCTTC.

This clonotype has more than one count but fewer than ten. The chain is built from TRBV4-3 and TRBJ1-1; the match to TRBD1 covers 10 bases. After removal of 0 bases from V and 5 bases from J, the junction contained 3 bases not matched to a gene. Germline-derived CDR1 and CDR2 are LGHNA and YSLEER. The CDR3 totals 15 residues. The chain's CDR3 is CASSQDVDRGTEAFF. CDR3 bases: TGCGCCAGCAGCCAAGATGTGGACAGGGGGACTGAAGCTTTCTTT.

This clonotype was detected many times. The chain carries TRBV11-2 and TRBJ2-5; D not certain. Trimming removed 1 base from V and 7 bases from J, with 13 bases in between. Germline V gene data show CDR1 as SGHAT and CDR2 as FQNNGV. This CDR3 has 14 amino acids. The CDR3 region is CASSLGRQIGTQYF. Written as DNA, the CDR3 is TGTGCCAGCAGCTTAGGAAGGCAGATCGGGACCCAGTACTTC.

This clonotype was found a few times. The chain employs TRBV5-1 and TRBJ2-2; no reliable D call. Trimming shortened V by 0 bases and J by 1 base, and 10 bases separated the two germline ends. Looked up from germline, CDR1 is SGHRS and CDR2 is YFSETQ. This CDR3 has 16 amino acids. The CDR3 nucleotides are TGCGCCAGCAGCTTGGGAGTTCTCGAGAACACCGGGGAGCTGTTTTTT. Its protein is CASSLGVLENTGELFF.

This clonotype was observed a handful of times. The chain carries TRBV20-1 and TRBJ1-2; D call uncertain. V dropped 5 bases and J dropped 3 bases, with 7 bases sitting between them. This CDR3 is built from 11 residues. Germline CDR1 and CDR2: DFQATT and SNEGSKA (reference sequence). DNA of the CDR3: TGCAGTGCTGGGTCAGACTATGGCTACACCTTC. Its protein product is CSAGSDYGYTF.

The rearrangement uses TRBV5-4 and TRBJ1-2, with D unclear. Germline CDR1 reads SGHNT; CDR2 reads YYREEE (reference sequence). V was cut by 5 bases and J by 0 bases, with 8 bases left in between. The CDR3 consists of 13 residues. For the CDR3, the DNA is TGTGCCAGCAGTCGTGGGGCTAACTATGGCTACACCTTC. It encodes CASSRGANYGYTF.

This clonotype was recorded a few times. The V call is TRBV7-3, the J call TRBJ2-1; D gene uncertain. V was pared by 5 bases and J by 2 bases, with 22 bases between. Per the germline V gene, CDR1 is SGHTA and CDR2 is FQGTGA. This CDR3 has 18 amino acids. This CDR3 reads CASSTSVIRRQPYNEQFF. For the CDR3, the DNA is TGTGCCAGCAGCACATCTGTCATCAGGCGCCAGCCCTACAATGAGCAGTTCTTC.

In its sample, this clonotype was seen a few times. The chain uses TRBV7-9 and TRBJ2-6; D gene unclear. In germline, CDR1 is SEHNR, CDR2 FQNEAQ (reference sequence). V was shortened by 2 bases and J by 0 bases, with 11 bases between the two germline ends. The CDR3 has 17 amino acids. The DNA of the CDR3 is TGTGCCAGCAGCTTATGGGGTGAGCGCTCTGGGGCCAACGTCCTGACTTTC. Its protein product is CASSLWGERSGANVLTF.